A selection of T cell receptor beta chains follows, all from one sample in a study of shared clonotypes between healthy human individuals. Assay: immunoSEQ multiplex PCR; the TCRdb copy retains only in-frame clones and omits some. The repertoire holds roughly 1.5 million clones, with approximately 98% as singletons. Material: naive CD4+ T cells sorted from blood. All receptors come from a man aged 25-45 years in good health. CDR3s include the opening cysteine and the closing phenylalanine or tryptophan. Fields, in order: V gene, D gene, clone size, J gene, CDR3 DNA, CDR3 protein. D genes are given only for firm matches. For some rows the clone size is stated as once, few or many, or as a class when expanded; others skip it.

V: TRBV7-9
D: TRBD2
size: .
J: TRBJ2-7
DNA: TGTGCCAGCAGCGCCCGTTCCCTCGCTAGCGGGAGTTACGAGCAGTACTTC
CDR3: CASSARSLASGSYEQYF

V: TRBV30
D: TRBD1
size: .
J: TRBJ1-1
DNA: TGTGCCTGGAGTTTAGGCAGGGGGAGCACTGAAGCTTTCTTT
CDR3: CAWSLGRGSTEAFF

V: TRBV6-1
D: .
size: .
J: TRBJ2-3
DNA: TGTGCCAGCAGTTCTCAGGGTCTGGGCACAGATACGCAGTATTTT
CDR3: CASSSQGLGTDTQYF

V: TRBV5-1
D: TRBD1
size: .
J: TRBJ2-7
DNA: TGCGCCAGCAGCTTGACAGGGGACTACGAGCAGTACTTC
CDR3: CASSLTGDYEQYF

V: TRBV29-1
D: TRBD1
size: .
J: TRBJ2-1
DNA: TGCAGCGCCGGGTGGGACAGGTGGTATGAGCAGTTCTTC
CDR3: CSAGWDRWYEQFF

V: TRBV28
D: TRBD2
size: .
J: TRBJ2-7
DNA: TGTGCCAGCATAGCGGGAGTAAATCGGGAGCAGTACTTC
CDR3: CASIAGVNREQYF

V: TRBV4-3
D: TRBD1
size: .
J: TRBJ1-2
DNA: TGCGCCAGCAGCTCCCGGGACAGGAATGGCTACACCTTC
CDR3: CASSSRDRNGYTF

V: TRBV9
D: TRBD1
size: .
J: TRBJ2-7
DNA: TGTGCCAGCAGCAGACAGGGAAGGAGCTCCTACGAGCAGTACTTC
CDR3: CASSRQGRSSYEQYF

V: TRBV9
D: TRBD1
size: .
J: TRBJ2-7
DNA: TGTGCCAGCAGTTGGACAGGGAGCTCCTACGAGCAGTACTTC
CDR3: CASSWTGSSYEQYF

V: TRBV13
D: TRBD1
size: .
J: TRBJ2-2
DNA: TGTGCCAGCAGCACCGGACAGGGGGCGAACACCGGGGAGCTGTTTTTT
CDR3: CASSTGQGANTGELFF

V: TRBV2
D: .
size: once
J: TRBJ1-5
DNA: TGTGCCAGCAGTGCCGACAGCCCAAATCAGCCCCAGCATTTT
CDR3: CASSADSPNQPQHF

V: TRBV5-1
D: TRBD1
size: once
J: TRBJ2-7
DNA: TGCGCCAGCAGCTTGGCCGGGACAGGGACAGGCGAGCAGTACTTC
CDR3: CASSLAGTGTGEQYF

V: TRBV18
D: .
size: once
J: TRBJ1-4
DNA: TGTGCCAGCTCACGAACCGCACACTTAAATGAAAAACTGTTTTTT
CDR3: CASSRTAHLNEKLFF

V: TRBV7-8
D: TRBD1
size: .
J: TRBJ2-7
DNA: TGTGCCAGCAGCTTAGCCTTGGACAGGGCCTACGAGCAGTACTTC
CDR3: CASSLALDRAYEQYF

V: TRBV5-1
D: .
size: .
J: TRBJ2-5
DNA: TGCGCCAGCAGCTTGGCCTCACTAGCAGCTCAAGAGACCCAGTACTTC
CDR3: CASSLASLAAQETQYF

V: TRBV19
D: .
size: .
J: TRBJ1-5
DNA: TGTGCCAGTAACCCTCGGACAGCCGGGGATCAGCCCCAGCATTTT
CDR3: CASNPRTAGDQPQHF

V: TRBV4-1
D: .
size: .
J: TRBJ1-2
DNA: TGCGCCAGCAGCCAAGAAGCGACAGCGTATGGCTACACCTTC
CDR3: CASSQEATAYGYTF

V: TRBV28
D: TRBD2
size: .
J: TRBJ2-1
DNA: TGTGCCAGCACTAGCGGGATTAGCAATGAGCAGTTCTTC
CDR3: CASTSGISNEQFF

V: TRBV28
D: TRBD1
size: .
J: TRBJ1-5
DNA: TGTGGCACAAGACAGGGCCCGACTAGCAATCAGCCCCAGCATTTT
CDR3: CGTRQGPTSNQPQHF

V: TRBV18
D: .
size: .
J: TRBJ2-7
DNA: TGTGCCAGCTCACTTGCGGCAACCTACGAGCAGTACTTC
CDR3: CASSLAATYEQYF

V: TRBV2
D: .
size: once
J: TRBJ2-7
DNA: TGTGCCAGCGGGGGCAATCGGATCCGCTACGAGCAGTACTTC
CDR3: CASGGNRIRYEQYF

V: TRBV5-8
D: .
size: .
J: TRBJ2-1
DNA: TGTGCCAGCAGCGAACCCGGGACACCCGTCGAGCAGTTCTTC
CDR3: CASSEPGTPVEQFF

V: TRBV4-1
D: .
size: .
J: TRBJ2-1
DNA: TGCGCCAGCAGCCATGGAGTAGCGGACTCCTACAATGAGCAGTTCTTC
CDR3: CASSHGVADSYNEQFF

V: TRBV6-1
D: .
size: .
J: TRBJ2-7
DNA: TGTGCCAGCAGTAGGAGTAGTCGGGAATACGAGCAGTACTTC
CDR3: CASSRSSREYEQYF

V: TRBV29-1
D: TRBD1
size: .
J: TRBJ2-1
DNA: TGCAGCGTTGATGCTGGGGACAGGGGGCCAGGTGAGCAGTTCTTC
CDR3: CSVDAGDRGPGEQFF

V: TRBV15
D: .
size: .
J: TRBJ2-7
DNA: TGTGCCACCAGTAGAGACCGGTACGAGCAGTACTTC
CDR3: CATSRDRYEQYF

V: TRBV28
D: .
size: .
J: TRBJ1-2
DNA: TGTGCCAGCAGTTTTCCATCACTTCTCGGCGTCGGACAACTTGGGAGCTATGGCTACACCTTC
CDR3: CASSFPSLLGVGQLGSYGYTF

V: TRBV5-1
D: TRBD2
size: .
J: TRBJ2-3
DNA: TGCGCCAGCAGCCCTACTAGCGGGAGAATGTACGGCACAGATACGCAGTATTTT
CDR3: CASSPTSGRMYGTDTQYF

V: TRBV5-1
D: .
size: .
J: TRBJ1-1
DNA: TGCGCCAGCAGCTTGATCGGTATGCTGAACACTGAAGCTTTCTTT
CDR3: CASSLIGMLNTEAFF